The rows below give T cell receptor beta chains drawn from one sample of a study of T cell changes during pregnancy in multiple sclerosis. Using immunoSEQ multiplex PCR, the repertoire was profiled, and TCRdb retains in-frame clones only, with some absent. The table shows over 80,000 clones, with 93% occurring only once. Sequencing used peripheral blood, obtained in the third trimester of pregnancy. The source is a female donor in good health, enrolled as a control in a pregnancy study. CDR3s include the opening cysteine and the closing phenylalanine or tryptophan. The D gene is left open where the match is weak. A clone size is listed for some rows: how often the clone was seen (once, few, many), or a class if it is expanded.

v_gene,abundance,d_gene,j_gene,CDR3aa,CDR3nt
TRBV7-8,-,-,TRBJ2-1,CASSIHRLGEQFF,TGTGCCAGCAGCATTCACAGGCTCGGTGAGCAGTTCTTC
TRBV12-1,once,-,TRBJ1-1,CASSFLEQGRTEAFF,TGTGCCAGCAGCTTTCTGGAACAGGGAAGAACTGAAGCTTTCTTT
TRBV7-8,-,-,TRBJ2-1,CASSLALQGLLNEQFF,TGTGCCAGCAGCTTAGCGCTGCAGGGCCTATTAAATGAGCAGTTCTTC
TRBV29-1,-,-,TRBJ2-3,CSVDIGTDTQYF,TGCAGCGTTGATATCGGCACAGATACGCAGTATTTT
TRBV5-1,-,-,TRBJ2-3,CASSPDSVLTDTQYF,TGCGCCAGCAGCCCTGACTCCGTCCTAACAGATACGCAGTATTTT
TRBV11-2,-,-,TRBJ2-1,CASSLVGGTGVGNEQFF,TGTGCCAGCAGCTTAGTGGGTGGGACTGGGGTCGGCAATGAGCAGTTCTTC
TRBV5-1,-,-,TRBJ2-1,CASSPGDIEYNEQFF,TGCGCCAGCAGTCCAGGGGATATTGAGTACAATGAGCAGTTCTTC
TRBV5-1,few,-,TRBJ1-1,CASSLARAGFTEAFF,TGCGCCAGCAGCTTGGCTAGAGCAGGGTTCACTGAAGCTTTCTTT
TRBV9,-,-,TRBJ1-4,CASSGGEKLFF,TGTGCCAGCAGCGGCGGAGAAAAACTGTTTTTT
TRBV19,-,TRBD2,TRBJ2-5,CASTTTSGGRLETQYF,TGTGCCAGTACCACGACTAGCGGGGGTAGGTTAGAGACCCAGTACTTC
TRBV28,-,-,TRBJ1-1,CASSLRALGTEAFF,TGTGCCAGCAGTTTGAGGGCCCTCGGAACTGAAGCTTTCTTT
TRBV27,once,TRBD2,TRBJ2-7,CASSPKRESYEQYF,TGTGCCAGCAGTCCAAAGCGGGAGTCCTACGAGCAGTACTTC
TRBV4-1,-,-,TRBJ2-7,CASSRELFGQTYEQYF,TGCGCCAGCAGCCGAGAACTTTTCGGACAGACCTACGAGCAGTACTTC
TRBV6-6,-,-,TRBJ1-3,CASSYSSRGSGNTIYF,TGTGCCAGCAGTTACTCATCTCGAGGGTCCGGAAACACCATATATTTT
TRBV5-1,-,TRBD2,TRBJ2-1,CASSLASGSDNEQFF,TGCGCCAGCAGCTTGGCTAGCGGGAGCGACAATGAGCAGTTCTTC
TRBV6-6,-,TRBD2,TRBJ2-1,CASSYGGGPEQFF,TGTGCCAGCAGTTACGGGGGGGGACCTGAGCAGTTCTTC
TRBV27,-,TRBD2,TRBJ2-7,CASSFSSQLGTSGRGNSYEQYF,TGTGCCAGCAGTTTTAGTAGCCAACTCGGGACTAGCGGGAGAGGGAATTCCTACGAGCAGTACTTC
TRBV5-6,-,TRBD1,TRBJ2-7,CASSLALGTGPNEQYF,TGTGCCAGCAGCTTGGCGTTGGGGACAGGGCCCAACGAGCAGTACTTC
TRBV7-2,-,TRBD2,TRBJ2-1,CASSFLAGLFHEQFF,TGTGCCAGCAGCTTCCTAGCGGGACTTTTCCATGAGCAGTTCTTC
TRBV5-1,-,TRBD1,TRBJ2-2,CASSFLTGAPNTGELFF,TGCGCCAGCAGCTTTTTGACAGGGGCCCCCAACACCGGGGAGCTGTTTTTT
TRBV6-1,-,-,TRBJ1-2,CASSEVWVRGDYGYTF,TGTGCCAGCAGTGAAGTGTGGGTCCGCGGGGACTATGGCTACACCTTC
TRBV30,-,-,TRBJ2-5,CAWTSGRLQETQYF,TGTGCCTGGACCTCAGGCCGTCTCCAAGAGACCCAGTACTTC
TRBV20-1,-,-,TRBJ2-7,CSARDPDLPYF,TGCAGTGCTAGAGATCCGGACTTACCGTACTTC
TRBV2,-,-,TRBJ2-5,CASSSGFQETQYF,TGTGCCAGCAGTTCCGGGTTTCAAGAGACCCAGTACTTC
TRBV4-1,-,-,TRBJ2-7,CASSQALPDYEQYF,TGCGCCAGCAGCCAAGCCCTTCCAGATTACGAGCAGTACTTC
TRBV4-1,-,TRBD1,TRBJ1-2,CASSSGQGALWGYTF,TGCGCCAGCAGCTCCGGACAGGGGGCCCTCTGGGGCTACACCTTC
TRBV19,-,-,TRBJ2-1,CASSPEFLSDEQFF,TGTGCCAGTAGCCCCGAGTTTCTTTCGGATGAGCAGTTCTTC
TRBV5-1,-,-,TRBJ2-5,CASSLFRGGGETQYF,TGCGCCAGCAGCTTGTTTAGGGGAGGAGGAGAGACCCAGTACTTC
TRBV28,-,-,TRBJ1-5,CASSLMASFSHF,TGTGCCAGCAGTTTAATGGCCTCGTTCTCGCATTTT
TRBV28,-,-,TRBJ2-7,CASSLGQEPYEQYF,TGTGCCAGCAGTTTGGGTCAGGAACCCTACGAGCAGTACTTC
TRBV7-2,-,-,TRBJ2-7,CASSLERAWEQYF,TGTGCCAGCAGCTTAGAACGAGCTTGGGAGCAGTACTTC
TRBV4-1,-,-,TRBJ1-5,CASSLLDRSNQPQHF,TGCGCCAGCAGCCTCCTTGACAGAAGCAATCAGCCCCAGCATTTT
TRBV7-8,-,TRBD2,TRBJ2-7,CASSRTRTSGRAIYEQYF,TGTGCCAGCAGCCGAACCAGGACTAGCGGGAGGGCCATCTACGAGCAGTACTTC
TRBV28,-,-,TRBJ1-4,CASSLLGAGEKLFF,TGTGCCAGCAGTTTATTGGGGGCTGGAGAAAAACTGTTTTTT
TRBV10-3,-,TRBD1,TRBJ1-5,CAISEYQTGDQPQHF,TGTGCCATCAGTGAGTATCAGACAGGGGATCAGCCCCAGCATTTT
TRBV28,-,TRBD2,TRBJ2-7,CASSLSRGTSGTYEQYF,TGTGCCAGCAGTTTATCCCGGGGGACTAGCGGGACCTACGAGCAGTACTTC
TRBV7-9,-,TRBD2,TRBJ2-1,CASSPLGLAASYNEQFF,TGTGCCAGCAGCCCCCTCGGACTAGCGGCAAGCTACAATGAGCAGTTCTTC
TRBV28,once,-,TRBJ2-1,CASRALSVGNEQFF,TGTGCCAGCAGAGCTCTTAGCGTGGGCAATGAGCAGTTCTTC
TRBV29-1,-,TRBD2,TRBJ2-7,CSAVLAGGVYEQYF,TGCAGCGCCGTACTAGCGGGAGGGGTCTACGAGCAGTACTTC
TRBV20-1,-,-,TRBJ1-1,CSARQNTEAFF,TGCAGTGCTAGACAAAACACTGAAGCTTTCTTT
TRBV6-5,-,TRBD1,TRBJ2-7,CASRRGTGSYEQYF,TGTGCCTCTCGGAGGGGGACAGGGTCCTACGAGCAGTACTTC
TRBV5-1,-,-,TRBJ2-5,CASQGAVQETQYF,TGCGCCAGCCAAGGGGCAGTACAAGAGACCCAGTACTTC
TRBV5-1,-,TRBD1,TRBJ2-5,CASSLDRAQYF,TGCGCCAGCAGCCTTGACAGGGCCCAGTACTTC